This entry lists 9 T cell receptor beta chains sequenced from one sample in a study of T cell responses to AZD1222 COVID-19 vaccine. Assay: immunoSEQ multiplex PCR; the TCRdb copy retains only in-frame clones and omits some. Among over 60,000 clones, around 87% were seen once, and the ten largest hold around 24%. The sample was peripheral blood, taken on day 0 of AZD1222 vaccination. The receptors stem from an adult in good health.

The CDR3 DNA reads TGTGCCAGCAGTTACTCTGAGTTTCGAGAGCAGTACTTC. It encodes CASSYSEFREQYF. V and J are TRBV6-5 and TRBJ2-7; no clear D gene. The CDR3 contains 13 residues. Trimming took off 0 bases at V and 7 bases at J, with 10 bases between the two ends. Germline CDR1 reads MNHEY; CDR2 reads SVGAGI.

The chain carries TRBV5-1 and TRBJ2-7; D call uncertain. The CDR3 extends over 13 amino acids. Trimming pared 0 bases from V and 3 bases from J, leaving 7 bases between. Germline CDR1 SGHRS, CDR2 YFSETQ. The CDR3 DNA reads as TGCGCCAGCAGCTTGGCCCCGGTCTACGAGCAGTACTTC. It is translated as CASSLAPVYEQYF.

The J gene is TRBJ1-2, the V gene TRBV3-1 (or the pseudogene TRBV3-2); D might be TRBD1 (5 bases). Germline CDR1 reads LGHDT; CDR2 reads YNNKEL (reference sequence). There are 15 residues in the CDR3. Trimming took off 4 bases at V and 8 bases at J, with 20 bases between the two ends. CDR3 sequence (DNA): TGTGCCAGCAGCCGTGGCGGGACCGATCCTTACGGCTACACCTTC. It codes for CASSRGGTDPYGYTF.

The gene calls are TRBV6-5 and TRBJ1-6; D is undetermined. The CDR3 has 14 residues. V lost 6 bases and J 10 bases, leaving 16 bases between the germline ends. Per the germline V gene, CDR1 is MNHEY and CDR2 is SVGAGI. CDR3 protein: CASSKLREVSPLHF. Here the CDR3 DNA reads TGTGCCAGCAGCAAACTCCGGGAGGTATCACCCCTCCACTTT.

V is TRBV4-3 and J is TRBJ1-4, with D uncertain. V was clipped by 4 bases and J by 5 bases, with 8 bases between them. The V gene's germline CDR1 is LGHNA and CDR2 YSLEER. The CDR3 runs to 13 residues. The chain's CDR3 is CASSRKMNEKLFF. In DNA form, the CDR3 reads TGCGCCAGCAGCCGAAAGATGAATGAAAAACTGTTTTTT.

The CDR3 DNA follows: TGTGCCAGCAGCTTTTTAGACAGGGCCGAGCAGTACTTC. Translation: CASSFLDRAEQYF. This chain connects TRBV7-2 to TRBJ2-7; 7 bases are a match to TRBD1. With 3 bases clipped from V and 6 bases from J, the junction kept 5 bases outside the gene matches. Germline V gene lookup returns CDR1 SGHTA and CDR2 FQGNSA. The CDR3 sequence is 13 residues long.

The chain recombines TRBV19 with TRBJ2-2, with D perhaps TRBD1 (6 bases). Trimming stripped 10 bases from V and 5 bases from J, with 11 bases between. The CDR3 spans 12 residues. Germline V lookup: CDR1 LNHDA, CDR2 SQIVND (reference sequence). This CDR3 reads CATNRDTGELFF. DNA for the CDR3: TGTGCCACTAACAGGGATACCGGGGAGCTGTTTTTT. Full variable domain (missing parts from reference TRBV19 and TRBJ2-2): DGGITQSPKYLFRKEGQNVTLSCEQNLNHDAMYWYRQDPGQGLRLIYYSQIVNDFQKGDIAEGYSVSREKKESFPLTVTSAQKNPTAFYLCATNRDTGELFFGEGSRLTVL.

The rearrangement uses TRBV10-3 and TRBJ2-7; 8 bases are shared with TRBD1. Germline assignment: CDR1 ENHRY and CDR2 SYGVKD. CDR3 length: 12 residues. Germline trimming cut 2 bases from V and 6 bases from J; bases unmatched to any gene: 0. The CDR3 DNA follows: TGTGCCATCAGTGAGGGACAGGGCGAGCAGTACTTC. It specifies CAISEGQGEQYF.

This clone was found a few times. CDR3 sequence: CASSIQGTGELFF. In nucleotides, the CDR3 is TGTGCCAGTAGTATACAGGGAACCGGGGAGCTGTTTTTT. The rearrangement joins TRBV19 to TRBJ2-2, with D possibly being TRBD1 (5 bases). The CDR3 runs to 13 residues. With 2 bases removed from V and 5 bases from J, the gap between germline ends came to 6 bases. The germline V gene has CDR1 LNHDA and CDR2 SQIVND (reference sequence).